Below are 20 T cell receptor beta chains sequenced from a single sample in a study of CD8+CD57+ T cells in acquired aplastic anemia. In patients chosen for sequencing, flow cytometry had shown CD8+CD57+ cell expansion. The study profiled TCR beta VDJ and CDR3 using genomic DNA as template. TCRdb re-derived calls from the reads in MiXCR, one entry per CDR3 protein. This sample carries roughly 180,000 distinct CDR3 sequences, 63% of them seen once, and the ten largest clones take about 44%. Sample: sorted CD4+, CD8+, or CD8+CD57+ T cells (not recorded which) from PBMCs. The receptors were sampled from a human donor with aplastic anemia.

V and J are TRBV29-1 and TRBJ2-6, with unresolved D. The germline CDR1 and CDR2 sequences are SQVTM and ANQGSEA. This CDR3 comprises 12 residues. Trimming removed 1 base from V and 4 bases from J, with 2 bases in between. CDR3 protein: CSVEVGANVLTF. The CDR3 DNA follows: TGCAGCGTTGAAGTAGGGGCCAACGTCCTGACTTTC. The variable domain in full, completed from reference TRBV29-1 and TRBJ2-6, reads SAVISQKPSRDICQRGTSLTIQCQVDSQVTMMFWYRQQPGQSLTLIATANQGSEATYESGFVIDKFPISRPNLTFSTLTVSNMSPEDSSIYLCSVEVGANVLTFGAGSRLTVL.

The chain combines TRBV2 with TRBJ2-2; 8 bases are shared with TRBD2. Germline V gives CDR1 SNHLY, CDR2 FYNNEI. The trim removed 7 bases at V and 6 bases at J, leaving 4 bases unmatched. This CDR3 is built from 13 residues. The CDR3 protein is CASKLAASGELFF. In nucleotides, the CDR3 is TGTGCCAGCAAACTAGCGGCTTCCGGGGAGCTGTTTTTT.

V and J are TRBV2 and TRBJ2-7; 8 nucleotides agree with TRBD1. In germline, CDR1 is SNHLY, CDR2 FYNNEI. The CDR3 length is 12 residues. As DNA, the CDR3 is TGTGCTAGGGACAGGAGGTCCTACGAGCAGTACTTC. Its translation: CARDRRSYEQYF.

The V gene is TRBV3-1, the J gene TRBJ2-3; a possible D gene is TRBD1 (6 bases). Germline CDR1 reads LGHDT; CDR2 reads YNNKEL (reference sequence). The length of the CDR3 is 15 residues. Between the trimmed V and J ends, which lost 0 bases and 3 bases, there was a span of 10 bases. Here the CDR3 reads CASSQDPGETDTQYF. CDR3 bases: TGTGCCAGCAGCCAAGACCCAGGGGAGACAGATACGCAGTATTTT.

The chain couples TRBV7-8 to TRBJ2-5; the match to TRBD2 covers 13 bases. Per the germline V gene, CDR1 is SGHVS and CDR2 is FQNEAQ. Germline trimming cut 5 bases from V and 4 bases from J; bases unmatched to any gene: 4. The CDR3 sequence is 15 residues long. CDR3 coding DNA: TGTGCCAGCAGCGGACTAGCGGGGGAGGCAGAGACCCAGTACTTC. Amino acids: CASSGLAGEAETQYF.

V usage is TRBV12-3 or TRBV12-4 and J usage is TRBJ1-1; 7 bases match TRBD1. This CDR3 spans 12 amino acids. V gave up 1 base and J gave up 11 bases; unmatched junction bases: 4. In DNA form, the CDR3 reads TGTGCCAGCAGTTTAGAGGGGGCTCTGGCTTTCTTT. Translating gives CASSLEGALAFF.

V is TRBV5-1 and J is TRBJ2-3, with D hard to call. V lost 1 base and J lost 4, with 7 bases in between. The CDR3 is 13 residues long. Germline CDR1 and CDR2: SGHRS and YFSETQ. The CDR3 loop is CASSLSFPDTQYF. The CDR3 DNA reads TGCGCCAGCAGCTTGTCCTTTCCAGATACGCAGTATTTT.

V is TRBV5-5 and J is TRBJ2-7, with 7 bases aligning to TRBD1. Per germline, CDR1 SGHKS and CDR2 YYEKEE (reference sequence). Unmatched junction bases numbered 7, after V lost 4 bases and J lost 3 bases. The CDR3 extends over 14 amino acids. DNA of the CDR3: TGTGCCAGCAGCCCAAACAGGGGAAACTACGAGCAGTACTTC. It specifies CASSPNRGNYEQYF.

This clonotype was seen many times. The chain couples TRBV4-1 to TRBJ2-6, with 7 bases matching TRBD2. CDR1 is MGHRA, CDR2 YSYEKL, per germline. The CDR3 contains 16 residues. Germline trimming cut 5 bases from V and 2 bases from J; bases unmatched to any gene: 6. This CDR3 reads CASSNAGGAGANVLTF. CDR3 coding DNA: TGCGCCAGCAGCAACGCTGGGGGGGCTGGGGCCAACGTCCTGACTTTC.

Ten or more counts support this clonotype. The CDR3 loop reads CASSDGRGLYHEQYF. The CDR3 DNA reads TGTGCCAGCAGTGATGGCAGGGGGCTGTACCACGAGCAGTACTTC. This chain joins TRBV6-1 and TRBJ2-7; 8 nucleotides agree with TRBD1. The germline CDR1 and CDR2 sequences are MNHNS and SASEGT. The length of the CDR3 is 15 residues. The junction had 9 bases not matched to a gene; V was cut back by 3 bases and J by 5 bases.

This sequence joins TRBV20-1 and TRBJ2-6, with D maybe TRBD2 (6 bases). Germline CDR1 is DFQATT and CDR2 is SNEGSKA (reference sequence). This CDR3 is built from 12 residues. Deletions cut 6 bases from V and 11 bases from J, with 14 bases between. CDR3 sequence reads: CSATAGKDVLTF. The CDR3 DNA reads as TGCAGTGCGACCGCGGGGAAAGACGTCCTGACTTTC.

This chain uses TRBV11-2 with TRBJ2-7, with no clear D. This CDR3 contains 15 residues. Germline values: CDR1 SGHAT, CDR2 FQNNGV. V shed 3 bases and J shed 0 bases, with 12 bases lying between them. The CDR3 sequence is CASSLSPRSSYEQYF. The CDR3 DNA reads TGTGCCAGCAGCTTGTCACCGAGGAGCTCCTACGAGCAGTACTTC.

The chain couples TRBV20-1 to TRBJ1-3; D remains ambiguous. This CDR3 has 11 residues. CDR1 and CDR2 (germline): DFQATT, SNEGSKA (reference sequence). With 1 base removed from V and 7 bases from J, the gap between germline ends came to 5 bases. The CDR3 DNA reads TGCAGTGCTAGAGTGGGGAACACCATATATTTT. Its protein is CSARVGNTIYF.

V and J are TRBV25-1 and TRBJ1-1, with a tentative D call TRBD1 (5 bases). Germline V CDR1 and CDR2: MGHDK, SYGVNS. The CDR3 contains 13 residues. The V end lost 5 bases, the J end lost 10 bases, and 17 bases lay between the germline ends. CDR3 in amino acids: CASSYRRNTGAFF. In DNA, the CDR3 is TGTGCCAGCAGTTACAGGAGGAACACCGGAGCTTTCTTT.

The CDR3 bases are TGTGCCAGCAGCGCGACGGGGACCGATTACGAGCAGTACTTC. Amino acids: CASSATGTDYEQYF. V usage is TRBV12-3 or TRBV12-4 and J usage is TRBJ2-7, with D perhaps matching TRBD1 or TRBD2 (5 bases each). The CDR3 is made up of 14 amino acids. The ends were cut back, 6 bases at V and 4 bases at J, with 16 bases in the middle.

The V gene is TRBV28, the J gene TRBJ1-2; unclear D gene. The CDR3 contains 15 residues. V dropped 5 bases and J dropped 5 bases, with 18 bases sitting between them. CDR1 and CDR2 (germline): MDHEN, SYDVKM. The CDR3 bases are TGTGCCAGCAGTGTCCGCGGCTCCGGCGGGTATGGCTACACCTTC. Translation gives CASSVRGSGGYGYTF.

In its sample, this clonotype was seen many times. This sequence joins TRBV6-6 and TRBJ1-3, with TRBD1 matching over 9 bases. In germline, CDR1 is MNHNY, CDR2 SVGAGI (reference sequence). V dropped 7 bases and J dropped 2; count of bases not matched to a gene: 15. CDR3 length equals 18 residues. The CDR3 region has the DNA TGTGCCAGCACCCTGCCACCCGGGACAGGGCCTGCTGGAAACACCATATATTTT. It encodes CASTLPPGTGPAGNTIYF.

This clonotype occurred many times. The chain links TRBV9 to TRBJ1-1; a possible D gene is TRBD1 (6 bases). The V gene's germline CDR1 is SGDLS and CDR2 YYNGEE. With 4 bases removed from V and 11 bases from J, the gap between germline ends came to 15 bases. The CDR3 extends over 12 amino acids. CDR3 protein: CASSPRPGDAFF. DNA of the CDR3: TGTGCCAGCAGCCCACGACCAGGGGATGCTTTCTTT.

This clonotype was recorded a few times. The genes are TRBV6-6 and TRBJ1-4; weak D call: TRBD1 (5 bases). The V gene's germline CDR1 is MNHNY and CDR2 SVGAGI (reference sequence). V was pared by 6 bases and J by 7 bases, with 18 bases between. The length of the CDR3 is 15 residues. The CDR3: CASSPGGGIGEKLFF. In DNA form, the CDR3 reads TGTGCCAGCAGCCCGGGGGGGGGGATAGGTGAAAAACTGTTTTTT.

The chain employs TRBV2 and TRBJ2-2, with D hard to call. The V end lost 1 base, the J end lost 4 bases, and 10 bases lay between the germline ends. This CDR3 contains 15 residues. From germline, CDR1 is SNHLY and CDR2 FYNNEI. CDR3 DNA sequence: TGTGCCAGCAGTGAAGGACTTCTAGGCACCGGGGAGCTGTTTTTT. It codes for CASSEGLLGTGELFF.